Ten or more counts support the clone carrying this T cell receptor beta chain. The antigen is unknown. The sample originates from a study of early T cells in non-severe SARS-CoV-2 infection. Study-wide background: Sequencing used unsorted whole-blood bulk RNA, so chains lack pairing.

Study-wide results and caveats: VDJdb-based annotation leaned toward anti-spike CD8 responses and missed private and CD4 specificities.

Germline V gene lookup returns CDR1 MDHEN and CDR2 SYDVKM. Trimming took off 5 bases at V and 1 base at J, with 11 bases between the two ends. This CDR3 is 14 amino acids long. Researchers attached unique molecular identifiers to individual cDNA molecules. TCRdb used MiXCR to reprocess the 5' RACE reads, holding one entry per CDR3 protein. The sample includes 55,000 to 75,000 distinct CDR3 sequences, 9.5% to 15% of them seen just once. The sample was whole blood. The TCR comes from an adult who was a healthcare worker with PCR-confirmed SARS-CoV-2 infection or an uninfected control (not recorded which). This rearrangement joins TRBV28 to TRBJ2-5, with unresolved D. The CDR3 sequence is CASSVLGSQETQYF. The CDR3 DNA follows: TGTGCCAGCAGTGTTCTGGGTTCCCAAGAGACCCAGTACTTC.